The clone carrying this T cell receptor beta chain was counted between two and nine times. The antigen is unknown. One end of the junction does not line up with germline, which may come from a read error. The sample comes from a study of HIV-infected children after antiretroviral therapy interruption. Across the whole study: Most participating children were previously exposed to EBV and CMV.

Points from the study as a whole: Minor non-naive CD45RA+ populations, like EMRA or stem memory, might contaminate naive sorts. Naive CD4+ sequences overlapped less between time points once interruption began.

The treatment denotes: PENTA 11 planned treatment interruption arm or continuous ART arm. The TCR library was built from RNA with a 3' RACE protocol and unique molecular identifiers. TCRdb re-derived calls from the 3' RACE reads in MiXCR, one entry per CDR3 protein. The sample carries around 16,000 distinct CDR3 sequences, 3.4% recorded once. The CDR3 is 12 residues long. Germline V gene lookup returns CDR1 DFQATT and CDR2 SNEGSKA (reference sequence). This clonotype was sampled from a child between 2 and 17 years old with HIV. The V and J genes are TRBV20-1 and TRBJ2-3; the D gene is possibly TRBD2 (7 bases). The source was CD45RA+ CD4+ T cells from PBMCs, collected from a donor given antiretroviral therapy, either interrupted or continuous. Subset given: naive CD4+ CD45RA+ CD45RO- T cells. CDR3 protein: CGARAWGGALYF. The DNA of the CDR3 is TGTGGTGCTAGAGCCTGGGGGGGCGCGCTGTATTTT.